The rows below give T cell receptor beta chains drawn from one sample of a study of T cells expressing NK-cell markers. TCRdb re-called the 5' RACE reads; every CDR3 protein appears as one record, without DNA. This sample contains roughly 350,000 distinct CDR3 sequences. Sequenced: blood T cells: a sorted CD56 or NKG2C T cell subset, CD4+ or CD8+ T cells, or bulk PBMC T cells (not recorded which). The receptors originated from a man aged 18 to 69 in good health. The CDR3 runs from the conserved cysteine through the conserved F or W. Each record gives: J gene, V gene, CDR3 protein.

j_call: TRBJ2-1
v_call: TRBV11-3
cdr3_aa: CASSARQGSEQFF

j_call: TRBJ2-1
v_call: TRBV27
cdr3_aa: CASSTTGYNEQFF

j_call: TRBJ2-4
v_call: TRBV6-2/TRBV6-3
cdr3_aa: CASSYMGGIAKNIQYF

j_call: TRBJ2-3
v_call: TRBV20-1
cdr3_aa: CSARDQLAGGDTDTQYF

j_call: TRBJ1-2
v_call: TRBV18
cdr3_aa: CASSPRDTNYGYTF

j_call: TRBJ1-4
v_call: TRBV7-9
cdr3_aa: CASSVGQGPLEKLFF

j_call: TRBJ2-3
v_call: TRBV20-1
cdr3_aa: CTTPGLGVDTQYF

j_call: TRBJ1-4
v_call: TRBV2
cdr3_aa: CASSERGAPGEKLFF

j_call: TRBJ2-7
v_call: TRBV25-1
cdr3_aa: CASSAQGRVREQYF

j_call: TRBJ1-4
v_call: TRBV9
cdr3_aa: CASSLGQANEKLFF

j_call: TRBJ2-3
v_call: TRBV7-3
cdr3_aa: CASSSDRGLDTQYF

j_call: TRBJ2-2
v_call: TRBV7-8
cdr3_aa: CASSFNKDRELFF

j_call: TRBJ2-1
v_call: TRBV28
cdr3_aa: CASSLSGVIYNEQFF

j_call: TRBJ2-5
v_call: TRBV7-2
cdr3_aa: CASTPPGLAGIETQYF

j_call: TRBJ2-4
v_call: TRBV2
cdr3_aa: CASLGALAKNIQYF

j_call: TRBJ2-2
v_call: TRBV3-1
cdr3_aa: CASSSTGSSGELFF

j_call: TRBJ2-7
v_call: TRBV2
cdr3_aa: CASSDLAGTYEQYF

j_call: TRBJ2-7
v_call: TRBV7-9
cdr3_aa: CASSSWTFPFYEQYF

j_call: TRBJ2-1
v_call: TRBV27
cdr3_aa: CASSSFTSRGNEQFF

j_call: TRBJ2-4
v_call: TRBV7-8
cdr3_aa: CASSSTGRGQGKNIQYF

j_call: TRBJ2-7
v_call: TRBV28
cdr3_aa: CASRAEWPHYEQYF

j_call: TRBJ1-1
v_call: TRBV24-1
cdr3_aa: CVFTQEPSRNTEAFF

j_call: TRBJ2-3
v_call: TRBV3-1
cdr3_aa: CASSQVSGGAVADTQYF

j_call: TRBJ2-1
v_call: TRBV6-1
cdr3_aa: CASSLVKRGYNEQFF

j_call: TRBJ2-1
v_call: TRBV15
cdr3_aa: CATSRRDRGNEQFF

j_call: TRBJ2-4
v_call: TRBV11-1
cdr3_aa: CASSFAILTGGEGNIQYF

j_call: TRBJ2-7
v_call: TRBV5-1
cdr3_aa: CASTNLAGGPYEQYF